This T cell receptor beta chain is drawn from a study of blood T cell repertoires in COVID-19. As originally analysed: Amplification of reference gene primers was used by the study to estimate nucleated cell counts. TCRdb's copy holds only in-frame clones and misses some; the assay was immunoSEQ multiplex PCR. D and trimming come from the DNA, and the V and J calls and clone size come from that table. Among 350,000 to 450,000 clones listed, approximately 89% were seen once. Those who participated ranged in age from 18 to 89 years and resided in about two dozen US areas. Sequencing used PBMCs or T cells enriched from blood (not recorded which). The receptor was derived from a woman in her thirties or forties who had been exposed to COVID-19.

The CDR3: CAISDPGLARYEQYF. CDR3 nucleotide sequence: TGTGCCATCAGTGACCCGGGACTAGCGCGATACGAGCAGTACTTC. V gene TRBV10-3 combines with J gene TRBJ2-7; the match to TRBD2 covers 10 bases. With 3 bases clipped from V and 4 bases from J, the junction kept 6 bases outside the gene matches. The CDR3 spans 15 residues. The germline V gene has CDR1 ENHRY and CDR2 SYGVKD.